This is a list of T cell receptor beta chains from one sample in a study of T-cell reconstitution after alpha-beta-depleted transplantation in children. TCRdb re-analysed the PCR reads in MiXCR, keeping a single row per CDR3 protein. The sample carries roughly 200,000 distinct CDR3 sequences, roughly 15% recorded once. The source material was PBMCs from the stem cell graft donor, sampled from the stem cell graft. The receptors come from a human donor who donated a stem cell graft to a child with acute lymphoblastic leukemia. CDR3s include the opening cysteine and the closing phenylalanine or tryptophan. A D gene is named only where the DNA matches it firmly. Rows may omit the clone size; those that give it use once, few, many or a size class.

length: 16
J: TRBJ2-1
D: TRBD2
V: TRBV5-1
size: many
CDR3: CASSLFPSGFGNEQFF

length: 15
J: TRBJ2-1
D: TRBD1
V: TRBV11-3
size: many
CDR3: CASRVRDRGPNEQFF

length: 13
J: TRBJ1-2
D: .
V: TRBV29-1
size: many
CDR3: CSVRLEMGYGYTF

length: 16
J: TRBJ1-5
D: .
V: TRBV6-1
size: .
CDR3: CASSEWSGQGYQPQHF

length: 12
J: TRBJ2-7
D: TRBD1
V: TRBV29-1
size: few
CDR3: CSAMTGTSEQYF

length: 13
J: TRBJ2-4
D: TRBD2
V: TRBV29-1
size: .
CDR3: CSAELTSRNIQYF

length: 14
J: TRBJ1-1
D: .
V: TRBV7-6
size: .
CDR3: CASSFMGQNTEAFF

length: 17
J: TRBJ2-1
D: TRBD2
V: TRBV4-2
size: once
CDR3: CASSFGLAGGPDNEQFF

length: 14
J: TRBJ1-1
D: .
V: TRBV28
size: many
CDR3: CASSFGGANTEAFF

length: 15
J: TRBJ1-2
D: .
V: TRBV27
size: many
CDR3: CASSLTMGVIYGYTF

length: 16
J: TRBJ2-7
D: .
V: TRBV20-1
size: many
CDR3: CSARVRGSSSSYEQYF

length: 20
J: TRBJ1-1
D: TRBD1
V: TRBV20-1
size: many
CDR3: CSARDLTGTGPPGQGTEAFF

length: 16
J: TRBJ2-6
D: .
V: TRBV5-1
size: many
CDR3: CASSLRGLEGANVLTF

length: 15
J: TRBJ2-1
D: .
V: TRBV20-1
size: many
CDR3: CSATEASTAYNEQFF

length: 15
J: TRBJ2-5
D: TRBD1
V: TRBV29-1
size: many
CDR3: CSAVNTGEGEETQYF

length: 13
J: TRBJ2-5
D: TRBD1
V: TRBV5-1
size: few
CDR3: CASSSGQGETQYF

length: 15
J: TRBJ2-1
D: .
V: TRBV6-5
size: .
CDR3: CASSPGLVSYNEQFF

length: 14
J: TRBJ2-3
D: .
V: TRBV5-1
size: many
CDR3: CASSLEQESDTQYF

length: 13
J: TRBJ2-1
D: .
V: TRBV20-1
size: many
CDR3: CSARVPGDNEQFF

length: 17
J: TRBJ2-6
D: TRBD1
V: TRBV29-1
size: .
CDR3: CSVDPGQGAAGANVLTF

length: 17
J: TRBJ2-5
D: .
V: TRBV4-1
size: many
CDR3: CASSQDSLTDIQETQYF

length: 15
J: TRBJ1-5
D: .
V: TRBV7-2
size: .
CDR3: CASSLAGQDNQPQHF

length: 13
J: TRBJ1-1
D: .
V: TRBV12-3/TRBV12-4
size: .
CDR3: CASSLVGNTEPFF

length: 14
J: TRBJ2-3
D: .
V: TRBV7-2
size: many
CDR3: CASRPDPRVDTQYF

length: 13
J: TRBJ1-1
D: .
V: TRBV19
size: .
CDR3: CASSIILNTEAFF

length: 15
J: TRBJ2-5
D: .
V: TRBV12-3/TRBV12-4
size: many
CDR3: CASSPLGHLGETQYF

length: 14
J: TRBJ2-3
D: .
V: TRBV5-1
size: many
CDR3: CASSYQLTRDTQYF

length: 12
J: TRBJ2-1
D: .
V: TRBV29-1
size: many
CDR3: CSLLGSLNEQFF

length: 14
J: TRBJ2-7
D: .
V: TRBV29-1
size: many
CDR3: CSVVVDGSSYEQYF

length: 16
J: TRBJ2-3
D: TRBD2
V: TRBV10-2
size: many
CDR3: CASSGLAERGTDTQYF

length: 12
J: TRBJ1-2
D: .
V: TRBV30
size: .
CDR3: CAWDDTFYGYTF

length: 14
J: TRBJ2-2
D: .
V: TRBV5-1
size: .
CDR3: CASGRPSNTGELFF

length: 14
J: TRBJ2-1
D: .
V: TRBV7-2
size: .
CDR3: CASRTPTENNEQFF

length: 16
J: TRBJ2-1
D: TRBD2
V: TRBV7-9
size: many
CDR3: CASSSRTSGSADEQFF

length: 16
J: TRBJ2-1
D: .
V: TRBV10-3
size: many
CDR3: CALKTPRDVIYNEQFF

length: 14
J: TRBJ2-6
D: .
V: TRBV11-1
size: many
CDR3: CASSLGRGLEVLTF

length: 14
J: TRBJ1-2
D: .
V: TRBV20-1
size: few
CDR3: CSARELQTYYGYTF

length: 14
J: TRBJ2-7
D: .
V: TRBV15
size: many
CDR3: CATSREGDAYEQYF

length: 14
J: TRBJ2-7
D: .
V: TRBV28
size: many
CDR3: CASTLVGGSYEQYF

length: 12
J: TRBJ2-1
D: .
V: TRBV5-1
size: many
CDR3: CASSPEENEQFF

length: 14
J: TRBJ1-1
D: .
V: TRBV19
size: many
CDR3: CASSIRTGNTEAFF

length: 12
J: TRBJ1-1
D: .
V: TRBV5-5
size: many
CDR3: CASRLNREEAFF

length: 16
J: TRBJ1-1
D: .
V: TRBV9
size: many
CDR3: CASSVATSGRNTEAFF

length: 16
J: TRBJ1-5
D: .
V: TRBV5-5
size: many
CDR3: CASSLQGFGGNQPQHF

length: 15
J: TRBJ2-3
D: .
V: TRBV27
size: .
CDR3: CASSRRTSLEDTQYF

length: 13
J: TRBJ2-1
D: .
V: TRBV20-1
size: many
CDR3: CSANSGLYNEQFF

length: 18
J: TRBJ2-5
D: .
V: TRBV20-1
size: many
CDR3: CSARVFRHGPASQETQYF

length: 18
J: TRBJ2-6
D: TRBD1
V: TRBV5-1
size: .
CDR3: CASSFRWTGASGANVLTF

length: 15
J: TRBJ2-7
D: TRBD2
V: TRBV12-3/TRBV12-4
size: many
CDR3: CASSLVTSGFGEQYF